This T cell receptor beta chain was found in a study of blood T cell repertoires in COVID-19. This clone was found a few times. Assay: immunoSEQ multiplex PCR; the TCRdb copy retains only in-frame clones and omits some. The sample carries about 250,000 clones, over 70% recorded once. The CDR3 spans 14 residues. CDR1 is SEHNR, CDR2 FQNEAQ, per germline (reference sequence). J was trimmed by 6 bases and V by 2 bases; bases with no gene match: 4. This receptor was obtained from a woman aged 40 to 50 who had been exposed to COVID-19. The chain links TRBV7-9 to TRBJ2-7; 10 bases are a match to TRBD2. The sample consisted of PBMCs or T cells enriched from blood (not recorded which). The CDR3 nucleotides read TGTGCCAGCAGCTTATCTAGCGGGAGTTCCGAGCAGTACGTC. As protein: CASSLSSGSSEQYV.